Detailed here is one T cell receptor beta chain. Possible read error: a much larger clone is one base away. A TCRbeta library incorporating unique molecular identifiers was prepared. Using its own MiXCR run on the PCR reads, TCRdb lists one record per CDR3 protein. The sample includes over 550,000 distinct CDR3 sequences, under 12% of them seen just once. This specimen belongs to a study of T-cell reconstitution after alpha-beta-depleted transplantation in children. Germline CDR1 is SGHRS and CDR2 is YFSETQ. This CDR3 is built from 16 residues. V and J are TRBV5-1 and TRBJ2-3, with TRBD2 identical over 10 bases. This TCR was recovered from a human donor who donated a stem cell graft to a child with acute myeloid leukemia. The source material was PBMCs from the stem cell graft donor, sampled from the stem cell graft. The CDR3 bases are TGCTCCAGCAGCGCGAGAAGTCTAGCGGGAGCAGATACGCAGTATTTT. Protein sequence: CSSSARSLAGADTQYF. The full variable domain, its missing parts supplied by reference TRBV5-1 and TRBJ2-3, is KAGVTQTPRYLIKTRGQQVTLSCSPISGHRSVSWYQQTPGQGLQFLFEYFSETQRNKGNFPGRFSGRQFSNSRSEMNVSTLELGDSALYLCSSSARSLAGADTQYFGPGTRLTVL.